The 6 T cell receptor beta chains presented below share a single source sample, sequenced in a study of shared clonotypes between healthy human individuals. The table came from immunoSEQ multiplex PCR; TCRdb's copy has only in-frame clones and leaves some out. The table has around 500,000 clones, around 85% seen once; the top ten hold 12%. Sample: PBMCs. Receptors originate from a woman aged 40-49 years in good health. Some clones in this sample may be carry-over from other donors' samples.

Of note for this clone: The same CDR3 is also encoded by other DNA sequences in this sample. The rearrangement joins TRBV4-2 to TRBJ1-1; the D gene is possibly TRBD1 (5 bases). Germline assignment: CDR1 LGHNA and CDR2 YNFKEQ. This CDR3 is built from 14 residues. Trimming pared 1 base from V and 3 bases from J, leaving 9 bases between. The DNA for the CDR3 is TGTGCCAGCAGCCAAGGTTTAGGGGACACTGAAGCTTTCTTT. Translation gives CASSQGLGDTEAFF.

V and J are TRBV7-9 and TRBJ2-5; D assignment may be TRBD1 or TRBD2 (5 bases each). CDR1 is SEHNR and CDR2 is FQNEAQ in the germline V gene (reference sequence). This CDR3 is built from 16 residues. Trimming removed 5 bases from V and 4 bases from J, with 20 bases in between. The CDR3: CASSPNSIQRGETQYF. The CDR3 coding sequence is TGTGCCAGCAGCCCAAATTCGATACAGAGGGGAGAGACCCAGTACTTC.

As regards this clone: A far larger clone differs by one base, so this is likely a read error. The V and J genes are TRBV28 and TRBJ1-2; no clear D. In germline, CDR1 is MDHEN, CDR2 SYDVKM. The CDR3 has 16 amino acids. Trimming cost V 4 bases and J 4 bases, with 19 bases left between them. CDR3: CASSSGMEYHFYGYTF. CDR3 nucleotide sequence: TGTGCCAGCAGTTCGGGAATGGAGTACCATTTCTATGGCTACACCTTC.

On this clone: A far larger clone is one nucleotide away, so this likely arose from a read error. The V gene is TRBV6-6, the J gene TRBJ1-1; D perhaps matches TRBD1 (5 bases). CDR3 length: 12 amino acids. Germline-derived CDR1 and CDR2 are MNHNY and SVGAGI (reference sequence). Trimming left V 6 bases short and J 4 bases short, with 9 bases between. CDR3 in DNA: TGTGCCAGCAGGCAAAGGGGCACTGAAGCTTTCTTT. Translating gives CASRQRGTEAFF.

The chain combines TRBV30 with TRBJ1-1; 7 positions agree with TRBD1. The length of the CDR3 is 12 residues. CDR1 is GTSNPN and CDR2 is SVGIG in the germline V gene (reference sequence). The CDR3 spells CASDRTGTEAFF. The CDR3 coding sequence is TGTGCTTCGGACAGGACGGGGACTGAAGCTTTCTTT.

The gene calls are TRBV28 and TRBJ1-1; D is perhaps TRBD1 (6 bases). In germline, CDR1 is MDHEN, CDR2 SYDVKM. The V end was cut by 5 bases, the J end by 4 bases, with 8 bases between. The CDR3 loop spans 12 amino acids. The CDR3 bases are TGTGCCAGCAGTCTCAGGGGCACTGAAGCTTTCTTT. Amino acid sequence: CASSLRGTEAFF.